This paragraph reports one TCR beta chain. Measured with immunoSEQ multiplex PCR; TCRdb has only the in-frame clones, and not every one. Here the sample spans tens of thousands of clones, roughly 90% being singletons. The data stem from a study of blood T cell repertoires in COVID-19. Study-level background: Whether acute or convalescent, the COVID-19 samples came from the United States, Italy and Spain. PBMCs, B-cell-depleted T cells, or T cells provided the cDNA or gDNA that made up the material.

After removal of 5 bases from V and 8 bases from J, the junction contained 5 bases not matched to a gene. CDR3 length: 12 amino acids. CDR1 is SGHTA and CDR2 is FQGTGA in the germline V gene. V is TRBV7-3 and J is TRBJ1-1; 7 bases agree with TRBD1. The source material was peripheral blood. The receptor's source is a human donor in a cohort sampled during active COVID-19. The CDR3 DNA sequence: TGTGCCAGCAGCCCAGGGACAGTCGAAGCTTTCTTT. This encodes CASSPGTVEAFF.